The 32 T cell receptor beta chains below come from one sample, sequenced in a study of follicular helper T cells after annual influenza vaccination. Time point given: 2014-2015 season, pre-vaccination. Method: immunoSEQ multiplex PCR; TCRdb's copy keeps in-frame clones and lacks some. The sample has about 27,000 clones, about 82% seen once. This specimen was CXCR5+ CD38- circulating T follicular helper cells from blood, taken on the day of influenza vaccination. Subset of the sample: circulating Tfh, non-naive CD4+CXCR5+PD-1+ (ICOS+CD38+ or ICOS-CD38-). These receptors were obtained from an adult who received the influenza vaccine.

This rearrangement joins TRBV30 to TRBJ1-6; D ambiguous. The CDR3 loop spans 13 amino acids. The V and J ends lost 7 bases and 6 bases respectively, with 13 bases between them. Germline V lookup: CDR1 GTSNPN, CDR2 SVGIG (reference sequence). The CDR3 sequence is CASRGGSNSPLHF. The CDR3, as DNA: TGTGCCTCCCGGGGAGGGAGTAATTCACCCCTCCACTTT.

In the case of this clone: The sample carries other DNA sequences with the same CDR3. The rearrangement links TRBV15 to TRBJ2-6, with TRBD1 matching over 9 bases. This CDR3 comprises 21 residues. Germline assignment: CDR1 LNHNV and CDR2 YYDKDF (reference sequence). V lost 2 bases to trimming and J lost 1 base; unmatched junction nucleotides: 15. The CDR3 DNA is TGTGCCACCAGCAGACAGATATACGGGACAGGGCTTAAGTCTGGGGCCAACGTCCTGACTTTC. Its protein is CATSRQIYGTGLKSGANVLTF.

This clone was picked up a small number of times. The V call is TRBV4-2, the J call TRBJ2-7; 9 bases map to TRBD2. This CDR3 comprises 16 residues. Germline-derived CDR1 and CDR2 are LGHNA and YNFKEQ. V was clipped by 3 bases and J by 2 bases; unmatched bases: 8. This CDR3 reads CASSHNSGSGTYEQYF. The CDR3, as DNA: TGTGCCAGCAGCCATAATAGCGGGAGTGGAACCTACGAGCAGTACTTC.

The V and J genes are TRBV11-2 and TRBJ1-3; a weak D match, TRBD1 (5 bases). The CDR3 spans 15 residues. The V end was cut by 5 bases, the J end by 3 bases, with 14 bases between. Looked up from germline, CDR1 is SGHAT and CDR2 is FQNNGV. The CDR3 spells CASSHRSTDGNTIYF. The DNA of the CDR3 is TGTGCCAGCAGCCACAGGAGTACGGATGGAAACACCATATATTTT.

The CDR3 sequence: CASSFRGPGTEAFF. Here the CDR3 DNA reads TGTGCCAGCAGCTTCAGGGGGCCGGGGACTGAAGCTTTCTTT. This chain connects TRBV11-3 to TRBJ1-1, with TRBD1 matching over 8 bases. V gave up 3 bases and J gave up 5 bases; unmatched junction bases: 5. The CDR3 is 14 residues long. From germline, CDR1 is SGHNT and CDR2 YENEEA.

This sequence joins TRBV5-4 and TRBJ2-1, with D perhaps TRBD2 (6 bases). This CDR3 has 14 amino acids. CDR1 SGHNT and CDR2 YYREEE come from the germline V gene (reference sequence). The V end was cut by 1 base, the J end by 8 bases, with 13 bases between. This chain's CDR3 is CASSLSDRRDEQFF. In DNA, the CDR3 is TGTGCCAGCAGCTTGAGTGACCGGAGGGATGAGCAGTTCTTC.

V usage is TRBV28 and J usage is TRBJ2-5; 8 bases are a match to TRBD1. CDR1 and CDR2 from the germline V gene are MDHEN and SYDVKM. CDR3 length: 14 residues. The V gene end was trimmed by 4 bases and the J gene end by 2 bases; junction bases not matched to a gene: 3. In nucleotides, the CDR3 is TGTGCCAGCAGTTGGGACAGGATACAAGAGACCCAGTACTTC. Its protein is CASSWDRIQETQYF. The full variable domain, completed using reference TRBV28 and TRBJ2-5, is DVKVTQSSRYLVKRTGEKVFLECVQDMDHENMFWYRQDPGLGLRLIYFSYDVKMKEKGDIPEGYSVSREKKERFSLILESASTNQTSMYLCASSWDRIQETQYFGPGTRLLVL.

Remarks on this clone: The germline gene is not matched at one end of the junction; a read error may be the cause. This rearrangement joins TRBV5-1 to TRBJ1-3; 7 bases are shared with TRBD1. CDR3 length: 15 residues. Germline CDR1 is SGHRS and CDR2 is YFSETQ. The CDR3 is CASSPQGIIGSTIYF. CDR3 coding DNA: TGCGCCAGCAGCCCACAGGGGATTATTGGAAGCACCATATATTTT.

This chain connects TRBV5-5 to TRBJ1-2, with D perhaps matching TRBD1 (6 bases). This CDR3 is built from 15 residues. V lost 0 bases, J lost 1 base, and 10 bases lay in between. The germline CDR1 and CDR2 sequences are SGHKS and YYEKEE (reference sequence). The CDR3: CASSLEGRGNYGYTF. DNA for the CDR3: TGTGCCAGCAGCTTGGAGGGCAGGGGTAACTATGGCTACACCTTC.

The rearrangement joins TRBV29-1 to TRBJ1-5, with D uncertain. V was clipped by 3 bases and J by 4 bases, with 13 bases between them. Per the germline V gene, CDR1 is SQVTM and CDR2 is ANQGSEA. CDR3 length: 14 amino acids. CDR3 sequence: CSVEVAGGNQPQHF. The CDR3 region has the DNA TGCAGCGTTGAGGTGGCGGGCGGGAATCAGCCCCAGCATTTT. The full variable domain, with the rest looked up from reference TRBV29-1 and TRBJ1-5, is SAVISQKPSRDICQRGTSLTIQCQVDSQVTMMFWYRQQPGQSLTLIATANQGSEATYESGFVIDKFPISRPNLTFSTLTVSNMSPEDSSIYLCSVEVAGGNQPQHFGDGTRLSIL.

This rearrangement joins TRBV14 to TRBJ1-2; 9 bases fit TRBD1. The J segment lost 2 bases and the V segment lost 1 base, leaving 8 bases of the junction unmatched. Germline loops: CDR1 SGHDN, CDR2 FVKESK. The CDR3 extends over 17 amino acids. CDR3 in amino acids: CASSQGRRTGANYGYTF. In DNA, the CDR3 is TGTGCCAGCAGCCAAGGGAGAAGGACAGGGGCGAACTATGGCTACACCTTC.

V is TRBV19 and J is TRBJ2-1; weak D call: TRBD1 (6 bases). Germline lookup yields CDR1 LNHDA and CDR2 SQIVND (reference sequence). Trimming pared 3 bases from V and 7 bases from J, leaving 22 bases between. This CDR3 region has 17 residues. CDR3 region: CASSIMGALQYGNEQFF. CDR3 coding DNA: TGTGCCAGTAGTATTATGGGGGCCCTACAATATGGAAATGAGCAGTTCTTC.

This clone came up a few times. V and J are TRBV7-8 and TRBJ1-4; 9 positions match TRBD1. V was pared by 4 bases and J by 7 bases, with 1 base of the junction left unmatched. Germline CDR1 reads SGHVS; CDR2 reads FQNEAQ. The CDR3 consists of 13 residues. The CDR3 loop is CASSWDRVEKLFF. DNA of the CDR3: TGTGCCAGCAGCTGGGACAGGGTTGAAAAACTGTTTTTT.

This chain joins TRBV4-1 and TRBJ1-4; 8 bases agree with TRBD1. J gave up 7 bases and V 4 bases, and 8 bases lay outside the gene matches. The CDR3 runs 15 residues. From germline, CDR1 is MGHRA and CDR2 YSYEKL. In DNA form, the CDR3 reads TGCGCCAGCAGCCGAGCCGACAGGGGATCTGAAAAACTGTTTTTT. This gives the protein CASSRADRGSEKLFF.

The gene calls are TRBV18 and TRBJ2-7; D not certain. The germline V gene has CDR1 KGHSH and CDR2 LQKENI. V shed 4 bases and J shed 6 bases, with 13 bases lying between them. The CDR3 has 13 residues. The CDR3 DNA sequence: TGTGCCAGCTCACTGGGCCATACCTCCGAGCAGTACTTC. This gives the protein CASSLGHTSEQYF.

This chain connects TRBV5-1 to TRBJ2-7, with D tentatively TRBD1 (5 bases). CDR1 SGHRS and CDR2 YFSETQ come from the germline V gene. The CDR3 loop spans 14 amino acids. V was trimmed by 4 bases and J by 1 base, leaving 12 bases between them. The DNA for the CDR3 is TGCGCCAGCAGCATACAGGTTAGGTCCTACGAGCAGTACTTC. It translates to CASSIQVRSYEQYF.

The chain joins TRBV7-9 to TRBJ2-5; TRBD1 is a possible D gene (5 bases). Germline V gives CDR1 SEHNR, CDR2 FQNEAQ (reference sequence). V was pared by 1 base and J by 1 base, with 7 bases between. The CDR3 length is 14 residues. The CDR3 loop reads CASSLGQTQETQYF. The CDR3 bases are TGTGCCAGCAGCTTAGGACAGACCCAAGAGACCCAGTACTTC. Drawing the rest from reference TRBV7-9 and TRBJ2-5, the complete variable domain is DTGVSQNPRHKITKRGQNVTFRCDPISEHNRLYWYRQTLGQGPEFLTYFQNEAQLEKSRLLSDRFSAERPKGSFSTLEIQRTEQGDSAMYLCASSLGQTQETQYFGPGTRLLVL.

This clone has a handful of counts. V and J are TRBV7-9 and TRBJ2-1, with TRBD1 matching over 7 bases. V was pared by 1 base and J by 8 bases, with 2 bases of the junction left unmatched. This CDR3 is 13 amino acids long. Germline V gene data show CDR1 as SEHNR and CDR2 as FQNEAQ (reference sequence). The DNA for the CDR3 is TGTGCCAGCAGCTTAGAAACAGGGGATGAGCAGTTCTTC. It is translated as CASSLETGDEQFF.

The genes are TRBV18 and TRBJ1-4; TRBD1 matches at 8 bases. Germline CDR1 is KGHSH and CDR2 is LQKENI. This CDR3 comprises 14 residues. V was pared by 0 bases and J by 8 bases, with 2 bases of the junction left unmatched. CDR3 protein: CASSPPGQEEKLFF. Here the CDR3 DNA reads TGTGCCAGCTCACCACCGGGACAGGAGGAAAAACTGTTTTTT.

The V gene is TRBV5-1, the J gene TRBJ2-5; TRBD1 agrees at 7 bases. Germline CDR1 and CDR2: SGHRS and YFSETQ. The junction had 9 bases not matched to a gene; V was cut back by 6 bases and J by 1 base. The CDR3 is 15 amino acids. CDR3 sequence: CASTRTGNFQETQYF. The CDR3 region has the DNA TGCGCCAGCACCCGGACAGGCAATTTCCAAGAGACCCAGTACTTC. Full variable domain (remainder filled in from reference TRBV5-1 and TRBJ2-5): KAGVTQTPRYLIKTRGQQVTLSCSPISGHRSVSWYQQTPGQGLQFLFEYFSETQRNKGNFPGRFSGRQFSNSRSEMNVSTLELGDSALYLCASTRTGNFQETQYFGPGTRLLVL.

The V call is TRBV5-1, the J call TRBJ2-3; 8 bases align to TRBD2. From germline, CDR1 is SGHRS and CDR2 YFSETQ. J was trimmed by 2 bases and V by 4 bases; bases with no gene match: 15. The CDR3 contains 18 residues. CDR3 in amino acids: CASSPSAASGPPTDTQYF. CDR3 bases: TGCGCCAGCAGCCCAAGTGCAGCTAGCGGGCCCCCCACAGATACGCAGTATTTT.

The V gene is TRBV5-1, the J gene TRBJ2-5; no definite D call. The germline V gene has CDR1 SGHRS and CDR2 YFSETQ. The V gene lost 4 bases and the J gene lost 5 bases, with 12 bases spanning the gap. This CDR3 has 13 amino acids. Here the CDR3 reads CASSPVFQETQYF. The DNA for the CDR3 is TGCGCCAGCAGCCCCGTATTTCAGGAGACCCAGTACTTC.

The chain recombines TRBV27 with TRBJ2-5, with TRBD2 as a possible D gene (6 bases). CDR1 MNHEY and CDR2 SMNVEV come from the germline V gene (reference sequence). Deletions cut 5 bases from V and 5 bases from J, with 21 bases between. The CDR3 contains 16 residues. The DNA for the CDR3 is TGTGCCAGCAGTCCCACCCCTAGCGCGAAGAGGGAGACCCAGTACTTC. Translating it yields CASSPTPSAKRETQYF.

In nucleotides, the CDR3 is TGCGCCAGCAGCCAAGGATTTCGGGAAGAGACCCAGTACTTC. As protein: CASSQGFREETQYF. This chain joins TRBV4-1 and TRBJ2-5; D is unclear. Germline V gene lookup returns CDR1 MGHRA and CDR2 YSYEKL. CDR3 length: 14 amino acids. The V end was cut by 1 base, the J end by 3 bases, with 9 bases between.

The V and J genes are TRBV2 and TRBJ2-1; 13 bases fit TRBD2. The germline CDR1 and CDR2 sequences are SNHLY and FYNNEI. The junction had 15 bases not matched to a gene; V was cut back by 0 bases and J by 4 bases. The CDR3 runs 21 residues. This chain's CDR3 is CASSEAGAGTSGVEGYNEQFF. The DNA for the CDR3 is TGTGCCAGCAGTGAAGCGGGGGCGGGGACTAGCGGGGTGGAAGGGTACAATGAGCAGTTCTTC.

V gene TRBV18 combines with J gene TRBJ1-2, with 8 bases lining up with TRBD1. The CDR3 has 15 amino acids. Germline CDR1 and CDR2: KGHSH and LQKENI. With V trimmed by 4 bases and J by 4 bases, 8 bases remained unmatched. The CDR3 nucleotides read TGTGCCAGCTCACTACCGGGACAGGAGGTCTATGGCTACACCTTC. Amino acids: CASSLPGQEVYGYTF.

V and J are TRBV7-9 and TRBJ2-7, with D perhaps TRBD2 (5 bases). Germline V gives CDR1 SEHNR, CDR2 FQNEAQ (reference sequence). The CDR3 runs to 12 residues. The germline V and J ends were trimmed by 6 bases and 6 bases, with 12 bases remaining between them. As DNA, the CDR3 is TGTGCCAGCAGGTACACAGAGGGCGAGCAGTACTTC. Translated: CASRYTEGEQYF.

The table lists this clone with a few counts. V gene TRBV7-3 combines with J gene TRBJ2-3, with D perhaps matching TRBD1 (5 bases). This CDR3 is built from 13 residues. The germline V gene has CDR1 SGHTA and CDR2 FQGTGA. V lost 6 bases and J lost 5, with 12 bases in between. CDR3 region: CASSSMQGDTQYF. The CDR3 DNA sequence: TGTGCCAGCAGTTCTATGCAGGGAGATACGCAGTATTTT.

This clone was seen a single time. This chain uses TRBV2 with TRBJ2-3; D unclear. CDR1 SNHLY and CDR2 FYNNEI come from the germline V gene. The V and J ends lost 8 bases and 1 base respectively, with 19 bases between them. The CDR3 extends over 16 amino acids. CDR3 bases: TGTGCCAGCGCGCTTACCTCTAGATCCGGCACAGATACGCAGTATTTT. It yields the protein CASALTSRSGTDTQYF.

The rearrangement links TRBV7-3 to TRBJ1-2; no firm D call. The CDR3 has 13 amino acids. Trimming cost V 5 bases and J 6 bases, with 13 bases left between them. Germline V gene lookup returns CDR1 SGHTA and CDR2 FQGTGA. The CDR3 DNA reads TGTGCCAGCAGCCTTATAGCTGGTGATGGCTACACCTTC. It encodes CASSLIAGDGYTF. Supplemented by reference TRBV7-3 and TRBJ1-2, the full variable domain reads GAGVSQTPSNKVTEKGKYVELRCDPISGHTALYWYRQSLGQGPEFLIYFQGTGAADDSGLPNDRFFAVRPEGSVSTLKIQRTERGDSAVYLCASSLIAGDGYTFGSGTRLTVV.

In this sample, this clone turned up a few times. The rearrangement joins TRBV6-6 to TRBJ1-1; TRBD1 aligns across 7 bases. The CDR3 loop spans 15 amino acids. The trim removed 8 bases at V and 1 base at J, leaving 10 bases unmatched. In germline, CDR1 is MNHNY, CDR2 SVGAGI (reference sequence). DNA for the CDR3: TGTGCCAGCTTGGGATCCGGGACAGCGAACACTGAAGCTTTCTTT. Amino acids: CASLGSGTANTEAFF.

V gene TRBV4-2 combines with J gene TRBJ2-5; a possible D gene is TRBD1 (6 bases). V dropped 3 bases and J dropped 2 bases, with 13 bases sitting between them. The CDR3 is 15 amino acids. The germline V gene has CDR1 LGHNA and CDR2 YNFKEQ. The CDR3 is CASSQIGQRQETQYF. Written as DNA, the CDR3 is TGTGCCAGCAGCCAGATTGGACAGCGACAAGAGACCCAGTACTTC.